Listed below are T cell receptor beta chains from one sample, sequenced in a study of blood T cell repertoires in COVID-19. Repertoires were generated with immunoSEQ multiplex PCR, while TCRdb's copy carries only in-frame clones and drops some. The sample holds some 200,000 clones; 82% are singletons and the top ten take approximately 5.2%. The sequencing sample was made of peripheral blood. The receptors stem from a woman between 70 and 85 years old with COVID-19, enrolled during active disease. Each CDR3 is given without its conserved first and last residue. Each record gives: J gene, CDR3 length, V gene, CDR3 protein.

TRBJ2-1 16 TRBV27 ASSLTRLAGGRISEQF
TRBJ1-1 12 TRBV6-2/TRBV6-3 ASSIPGQGTEAF
TRBJ2-6 16 TRBV19 ASSWRQGRASGANVLT
TRBJ2-5 13 TRBV5-1 ASSLEGPSIGTQY
TRBJ1-2 12 TRBV30 AWTGQRGYYGYT
TRBJ2-7 10 TRBV28 ASTLGAYEQY
TRBJ2-5 13 TRBV7-2 ASSLVRGPQETQY
TRBJ2-1 15 TRBV30 AWSSLSGRGSYNEQF
TRBJ1-2 12 TRBV3-1/TRBV3-2 ASSQGYSPVGYT
TRBJ2-5 14 TRBV4-3 ASSQLAGGPRATQY
TRBJ1-4 13 TRBV2 ASRGEGIANEKLF
TRBJ2-3 13 TRBV28 ASSFRGGRTDTQY
TRBJ1-2 11 TRBV4-1 ASSQVRNYGYT
TRBJ1-1 13 TRBV7-9 ASSFLWQGDTEAF
TRBJ2-5 12 TRBV6-5 ASSPPAAGETQY
TRBJ2-7 13 TRBV7-2 ASSRHLREDGGQY
TRBJ1-5 13 TRBV27 ASSLTPYSNQPQH
TRBJ2-7 9 TRBV20-1 SAYLYYEQY
TRBJ2-1 13 TRBV5-1 ASSLDTGTSGRGF
TRBJ1-1 11 TRBV5-1 ASSFWFGTEAF
TRBJ2-3 15 TRBV5-1 ASSLERGSPHTDTQY
TRBJ2-2 13 TRBV7-8 ASSVETQGSGELF
TRBJ2-1 11 TRBV18 ASSPVSYNEQF
TRBJ1-5 13 TRBV19 ASSLWAVSNQPQH
TRBJ1-2 11 TRBV28 ASSLTTGDGYT
TRBJ2-3 14 TRBV4-3 ASSQEGLGDTDTQY
TRBJ1-1 10 TRBV28 ASSSTGGEAF
TRBJ1-1 13 TRBV5-4 ASSPDERVNTEAF
TRBJ1-2 13 TRBV7-9 ASSLGAPDSQGYT